A selection of T cell receptor beta chains follows, all from one sample in a study of blood T cell repertoires in COVID-19. Data came from immunoSEQ multiplex PCR; TCRdb stores just in-frame clones and leaves some out. This table holds 200,000 to 250,000 clones, 80% to 90% found once. The sample taken for sequencing was peripheral blood. All receptors come from a man between 35 and 55 years old with acute or convalescent COVID-19. The CDR3 runs from the conserved cysteine through the conserved F or W. The order of the fields is D gene, V gene, J gene, clone size, CDR3 protein, CDR3 DNA. The D gene is left open where the match is weak. The listing skips clone size in some rows; elsewhere it reads once, few, many or a size class.

>.|TRBV30|TRBJ1-2|.
CAWSVLTGSNYGYTF
TGTGCCTGGAGTGTATTAACGGGGAGTAACTATGGCTACACCTTC
>.|TRBV19|TRBJ2-5|.
CASSIPGHPQETQYF
TGTGCCAGTAGTATTCCGGGACACCCCCAAGAGACCCAGTACTTC
>.|TRBV10-3|TRBJ1-3|.
CAISESNGDRAGNTIYF
TGTGCCATCAGTGAGTCGAACGGGGATCGGGCTGGAAACACCATATATTTT
>TRBD2|TRBV7-9|TRBJ2-1|once
CASSLGVAGASYNEQFF
TGTGCCAGCAGCTTAGGGGTAGCGGGGGCCTCCTACAATGAGCAGTTCTTC
>TRBD1|TRBV3-1/TRBV3-2|TRBJ1-2|.
CASSQLTGDGGYTF
TGTGCCAGCAGCCAACTCACAGGGGACGGCGGCTACACCTTC
>.|TRBV4-3|TRBJ1-5|once
CASSPSTEGSSPQHF
TGCGCCAGCAGCCCTTCGACAGAAGGATCCAGCCCCCAGCATTTT
>.|TRBV6-4|TRBJ1-2|.
CASSESPSGGYTF
TGTGCCAGCAGTGAGTCCCCGTCCGGGGGCTACACCTTC
>TRBD1|TRBV7-8|TRBJ2-7|.
CASSLVGTGVYEQYF
TGTGCCAGCAGCTTAGTAGGGACAGGGGTCTACGAGCAGTACTTC
>.|TRBV14|TRBJ2-1|.
CASSPFNNEQFF
TGTGCCAGCAGCCCCTTTAACAATGAGCAGTTCTTC
>TRBD1|TRBV2|TRBJ1-1|.
CATLQRGRGAFF
TGTGCCACACTACAGAGGGGGCGAGGAGCTTTCTTT
>TRBD1|TRBV5-3|TRBJ1-2|few
CARSLEGTGVYGYTF
TGTGCCAGAAGCTTGGAAGGGACAGGGGTCTATGGCTACACCTTC
>.|TRBV12-5|TRBJ1-2|.
CASGGLGQTIYGYTF
TGTGCTAGTGGTGGATTGGGACAAACCATCTATGGCTACACCTTC
>TRBD1|TRBV5-4|TRBJ2-5|.
CASSSGDRGKGETQYF
TGTGCCAGCAGCAGCGGAGACAGGGGAAAGGGGGAGACCCAGTACTTC
>TRBD1|TRBV5-1|TRBJ2-1|.
CASSWDRSQHEQFF
TGCGCCAGCAGCTGGGACAGGTCTCAGCATGAGCAGTTCTTC
>TRBD1|TRBV18|TRBJ1-1|.
CASSSGTGVYTEAFF
TGTGCCAGCTCATCAGGGACAGGGGTGTATACTGAAGCTTTCTTT
>.|TRBV6-6|TRBJ1-5|once
CASSYVAGAGQPQHF
TGTGCCAGCAGTTACGTAGCGGGGGCCGGTCAGCCCCAGCATTTT
>TRBD2|TRBV7-9|TRBJ2-1|.
CASSSQYLAGVYNEQFF
TGTGCCAGCAGCTCACAATATCTAGCGGGGGTCTACAATGAGCAGTTCTTC
>.|TRBV30|TRBJ2-7|.
CAWSLRRAVEQYF
TGTGCCTGGAGTCTCCGGCGGGCGGTCGAGCAGTACTTC
>TRBD1|TRBV5-6|TRBJ2-7|.
CASSWDRTYEQYF
TGTGCCAGCAGCTGGGACAGGACCTACGAGCAGTACTTC
>.|TRBV7-3|TRBJ1-2|.
CASSPGGGGGNGYTF
TGTGCCAGCAGCCCCGGAGGGGGGGGCGGTAATGGCTACACCTTC
>TRBD1|TRBV3-1/TRBV3-2|TRBJ1-2|.
CASSRQGTYTF
TGTGCCAGCAGCCGACAGGGTACCTACACCTTC
>TRBD1|TRBV28|TRBJ1-6|.
CASSLSGTGASPLHF
TGTGCCAGCAGTTTATCAGGGACAGGGGCTTCACCCCTCCACTTT
>.|TRBV7-9|TRBJ1-3|.
CASSLKPGNTIYF
TGTGCCAGCAGTCTCAAGCCCGGAAACACCATATATTTT
>.|TRBV11-3|TRBJ2-7|.
CASSRGTAGEQYF
TGTGCCAGCAGCAGGGGGACGGCTGGCGAGCAGTACTTC
>.|TRBV27|TRBJ1-2|.
CASSFRWSDTTNYGYTF
TGTGCCAGCAGTTTTCGGTGGTCGGACACAACTAACTATGGCTACACCTTC
>.|TRBV27|TRBJ1-1|.
CASSPQGLVTEAFF
TGTGCCAGCAGTCCTCAGGGATTAGTCACTGAAGCTTTCTTT
>TRBD1|TRBV19|TRBJ1-1|.
CASIRDRRSTEAFF
TGTGCCTCAATCCGGGACAGGAGAAGCACTGAAGCTTTCTTT
>.|TRBV29-1|TRBJ2-7|few
CSVWPTEYEQYF
TGCAGCGTTTGGCCAACAGAGTACGAGCAGTACTTC
>TRBD1|TRBV6-1|TRBJ1-6|few
CASSEHRGQNSPLHF
TGTGCCAGCAGTGAACACAGGGGGCAAAATTCACCCCTCCACTTT
>TRBD1|TRBV10-3|TRBJ2-5|.
CAITPGQGFETQYF
TGTGCCATCACGCCGGGACAGGGGTTCGAGACCCAGTACTTC
>.|TRBV3-1/TRBV3-2|TRBJ1-1|.
CASSQGRGNTEAFF
TGTGCCAGCAGCCAAGGAAGAGGGAACACTGAAGCTTTCTTT
>.|TRBV9|TRBJ2-7|.
CASSVGPAYEQYF
TGTGCCAGCAGCGTGGGGCCAGCCTACGAGCAGTACTTC
>.|TRBV7-8|TRBJ1-2|.
CASSPQSRTANYGYTF
TGTGCCAGCAGCCCCCAGTCTCGGACAGCTAACTATGGCTACACCTTC
>TRBD1|TRBV6-2/TRBV6-3|TRBJ1-2|.
CASSDRDSNGYTF
TGTGCCAGCAGTGACCGGGACAGCAATGGCTACACCTTC
>TRBD1|TRBV15|TRBJ2-3|.
CATSRDTWTGTAGDTQYF
TGTGCCACCAGCAGAGACACATGGACAGGGACCGCTGGGGATACGCAGTATTTT
>.|TRBV4-1|TRBJ1-1|.
CASSQGTAMNTEAFF
TGCGCCAGCAGCCAAGGGACTGCTATGAACACTGAAGCTTTCTTT
>TRBD1|TRBV4-1|TRBJ2-5|.
CASSLIRGYQETQYF
TGCGCCAGCAGCCTAATCAGGGGGTACCAAGAGACCCAGTACTTC
>TRBD2|TRBV2|TRBJ2-2|.
CASSEGTSGGTYTGELFF
TGTGCCAGCAGTGAAGGGACTAGCGGGGGGACCTACACCGGGGAGCTGTTTTTT
>TRBD1|TRBV18|TRBJ2-1|.
CASSPPGQGLLSSYNEQFF
TGTGCCAGCTCACCACCGGGACAGGGGCTTTTGAGCTCCTACAATGAGCAGTTCTTC
>TRBD1|TRBV7-9|TRBJ2-1|once
CASRKGQGNEQFF
TGTGCCAGCAGGAAGGGACAGGGCAATGAGCAGTTCTTC
>TRBD1|TRBV5-4|TRBJ1-5|.
CASSLGQSNQPQHF
TGTGCCAGCAGCCTGGGACAGAGCAATCAGCCCCAGCATTTT
>.|TRBV18|TRBJ1-2|.
CASSPTGLDGYTF
TGTGCCAGCTCACCAACAGGGTTGGATGGCTACACCTTC
>.|TRBV28|TRBJ2-6|few
CASSLRSFNVLTF
TGTGCCAGCAGTTTAAGGAGTTTTAACGTCCTGACTTTC
>TRBD1|TRBV6-7|TRBJ2-1|.
CASSYLTGQAYNEQFF
TGTGCCAGCAGTTACCTGACGGGACAGGCCTACAATGAGCAGTTCTTC
>.|TRBV2|TRBJ1-6|.
CASRRDYNSPLHF
TGTGCCAGCCGCAGGGATTATAATTCACCCCTCCACTTT
>.|TRBV9|TRBJ1-2|.
CASSAAIPGEMDGYTF
TGTGCCAGCAGCGCCGCAATTCCAGGGGAGATGGATGGCTACACCTTC
>.|TRBV2|TRBJ1-4|few
CASRISLNEKLFF
TGTGCCAGCAGGATTAGCCTAAATGAAAAACTGTTTTTT
>TRBD1|TRBV29-1|TRBJ1-2|.
CSARDRYGYTF
TGCAGCGCCCGGGACAGATATGGCTACACCTTC
>TRBD2|TRBV6-5|TRBJ2-2|.
CASSYDLAGAGELFF
TGTGCCAGCAGTTACGATCTAGCGGGGGCCGGGGAGCTGTTTTTT
>.|TRBV19|TRBJ2-2|.
CASSIPGLPGELFF
TGTGCCAGTAGTATCCCAGGGCTCCCCGGGGAGCTGTTTTTT
>.|TRBV28|TRBJ2-7|.
CASTHLGGRGGLEQYF
TGTGCCAGCACCCACCTTGGTGGTAGGGGGGGTCTCGAGCAGTACTTC
>TRBD1|TRBV5-4|TRBJ2-2|.
CASSFRQGRTGELFF
TGTGCCAGCAGCTTTAGACAGGGGCGGACCGGGGAGCTGTTTTTT
>TRBD1|TRBV12-3/TRBV12-4|TRBJ1-4|.
CASSQTGREKLFF
TGTGCCAGCAGTCAGACAGGGCGGGAAAAACTGTTTTTT
>.|TRBV25-1|TRBJ2-5|.
CASSRGQAWVRETQYF
TGTGCCAGCAGTCGGGGTCAGGCGTGGGTCAGGGAGACCCAGTACTTC
>.|TRBV10-2|TRBJ2-7|.
CASSENRVSSYEQYF
TGCGCCAGCAGTGAAAACAGGGTTAGCTCCTACGAGCAGTACTTC
>.|TRBV5-5|TRBJ2-2|few
CASSPATLNTGELFF
TGTGCCAGCAGCCCGGCGACACTTAACACCGGGGAGCTGTTTTTT
>TRBD2|TRBV18|TRBJ2-3|.
CASSREAGTRDTQYF
TGTGCCAGCTCACGAGAAGCCGGGACTAGGGATACGCAGTATTTT
>.|TRBV6-5|TRBJ1-1|.
CASSSYTEAFF
TGTGCCAGCAGTTCCTACACTGAAGCTTTCTTT